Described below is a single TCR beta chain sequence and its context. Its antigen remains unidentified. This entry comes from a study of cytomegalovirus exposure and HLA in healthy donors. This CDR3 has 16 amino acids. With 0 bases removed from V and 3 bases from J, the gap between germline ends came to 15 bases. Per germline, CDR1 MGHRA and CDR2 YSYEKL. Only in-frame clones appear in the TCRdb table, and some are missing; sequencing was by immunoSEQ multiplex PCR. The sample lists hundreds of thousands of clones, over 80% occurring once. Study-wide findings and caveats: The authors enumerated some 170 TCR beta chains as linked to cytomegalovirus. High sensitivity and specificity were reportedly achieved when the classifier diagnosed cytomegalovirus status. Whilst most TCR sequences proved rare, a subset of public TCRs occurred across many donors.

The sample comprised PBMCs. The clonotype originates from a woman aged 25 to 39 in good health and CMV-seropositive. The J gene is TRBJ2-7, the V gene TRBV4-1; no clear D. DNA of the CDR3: TGCGCCAGCAGCCAAGAACCACAGCTCAACGTCTACGAGCAGTACTTC. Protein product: CASSQEPQLNVYEQYF.